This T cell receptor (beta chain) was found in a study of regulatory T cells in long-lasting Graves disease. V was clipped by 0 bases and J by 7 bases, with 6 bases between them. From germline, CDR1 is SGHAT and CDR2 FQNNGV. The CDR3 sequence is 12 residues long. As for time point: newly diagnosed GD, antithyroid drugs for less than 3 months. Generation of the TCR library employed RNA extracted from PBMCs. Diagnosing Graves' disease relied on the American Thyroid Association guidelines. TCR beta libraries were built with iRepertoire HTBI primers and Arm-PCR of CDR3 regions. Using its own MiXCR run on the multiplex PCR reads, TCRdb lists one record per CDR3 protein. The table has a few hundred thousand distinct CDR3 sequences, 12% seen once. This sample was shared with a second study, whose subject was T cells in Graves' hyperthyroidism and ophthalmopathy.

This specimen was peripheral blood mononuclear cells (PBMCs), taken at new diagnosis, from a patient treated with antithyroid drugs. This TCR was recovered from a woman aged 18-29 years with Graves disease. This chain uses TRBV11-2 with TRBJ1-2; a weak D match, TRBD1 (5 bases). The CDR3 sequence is CASSLEGVGYTF. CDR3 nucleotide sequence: TGTGCCAGCAGCTTAGAAGGGGTTGGCTACACCTTC.